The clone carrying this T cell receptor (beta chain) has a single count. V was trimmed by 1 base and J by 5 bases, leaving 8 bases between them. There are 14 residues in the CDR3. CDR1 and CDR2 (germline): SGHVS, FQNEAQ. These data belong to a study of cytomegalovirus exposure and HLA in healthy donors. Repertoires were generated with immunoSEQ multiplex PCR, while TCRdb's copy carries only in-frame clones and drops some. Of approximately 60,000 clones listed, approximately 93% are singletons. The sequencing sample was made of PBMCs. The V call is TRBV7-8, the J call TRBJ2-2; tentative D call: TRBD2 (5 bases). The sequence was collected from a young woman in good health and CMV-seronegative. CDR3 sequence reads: CASSLVPGTGELFF. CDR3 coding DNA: TGTGCCAGCAGCTTAGTTCCGGGAACCGGGGAGCTGTTTTTT.